This TCR beta chain was observed in a study of T-cell memory formation after mild COVID-19. Study-wide background: TCR clusters mostly belonged to single donors.

The study, taken as a whole, reports: The study found contracting CD4+ clones mainly in CM and EM and contracting CD8+ clones in EMRA. There were some responding clones in pre-infection memory, which suggested that cross-reactive memory had joined.

Details on this clonotype: What it binds is unknown.

One entry per CDR3 protein results from TCRdb running MiXCR on the 5' RACE reads. The table has some 330,000 distinct CDR3 sequences, under 25% seen once. The V and J ends lost 5 bases and 7 bases respectively, with 12 bases between them. Germline CDR1 and CDR2: SEHNR and FQNEAQ (reference sequence). The CDR3 has 14 amino acids. The gene calls are TRBV7-9 and TRBJ1-6; D is unresolved. Sequenced sample: PBMCs or a T cell subset sorted from them (not recorded which). The receptor's source is an adult woman who had mild COVID-19 (a few samples of this study predate the infection). Cell type and time point are not known. The CDR3 loop reads CASSLLEGNSPLHF. The CDR3 DNA reads TGTGCCAGCAGCCTCTTGGAAGGCAATTCACCCCTCCACTTT.